These T cell receptor beta chains were read from a single sample in a study of shared clonotypes between healthy human individuals. Libraries were prepared by immunoSEQ multiplex PCR; TCRdb keeps only in-frame clonotypes and omits some of them. The sample yields about 680,000 clones, about 91% seen once. The specimen was naive CD8+ T cells sorted from blood. Every receptor here comes from a man aged 25 to 40 in good health. Both conserved end residues are part of each CDR3. A D gene is named only where the DNA matches it firmly. Not every row has a clone size; where given, it reads once, few, many or a size class.

>TRBJ2-7|TRBV10-1|NA|NA
CASSGRNSYEQYF
TGCGCCAGCAGTGGACGGAACTCCTACGAGCAGTACTTC
>TRBJ2-4|TRBV19|NA|NA
CASSIVRPAQLVIQYF
TGTGCCAGTAGTATAGTCAGGCCCGCCCAGTTGGTCATTCAGTACTTC
>TRBJ1-5|TRBV5-5|NA|NA
CASSLAGRALTSNQPQHF
TGTGCCAGCAGCTTGGCGGGCAGGGCCCTAACGAGCAATCAGCCCCAGCATTTT
>TRBJ2-1|TRBV7-2|NA|TRBD2
CASSLGPGTTSAPYNEQFF
TGTGCCAGCAGCTTAGGCCCTGGGACGACTAGCGCACCTTACAATGAGCAGTTCTTC
>TRBJ2-1|TRBV28|once|NA
CASTYAGSMYNEQFF
TGTGCCAGCACCTACGCGGGGAGTATGTACAATGAGCAGTTCTTC
>TRBJ2-7|TRBV9|NA|TRBD1
CASSAGTGGKQYF
TGTGCCAGCAGCGCCGGGACAGGGGGCAAGCAGTACTTC
>TRBJ2-1|TRBV27|NA|TRBD1
CASSGQGYNEQFF
TGTGCCAGTTCGGGACAGGGCTACAATGAGCAGTTCTTC
>TRBJ1-5|TRBV13|NA|NA
CASSLGGGQPQHF
TGTGCCAGCAGCTTAGGTGGGGGTCAGCCCCAGCATTTT
>TRBJ2-7|TRBV5-6|NA|NA
CASSYGRPYEQYF
TGTGCCAGCAGCTATGGACGGCCCTACGAGCAGTACTTC
>TRBJ2-7|TRBV30|NA|TRBD1
CAWSVEGTGVYEQYF
TGTGCCTGGAGTGTAGAAGGGACAGGGGTTTACGAGCAGTACTTC
>TRBJ1-1|TRBV5-5|NA|TRBD1
CASSSPQGGTEAFF
TGTGCCAGCAGCAGTCCGCAGGGGGGGACTGAAGCTTTCTTT
>TRBJ2-1|TRBV27|NA|TRBD1
CASSSTGGAYNEQFF
TGTGCCAGCAGTTCCACAGGGGGCGCTTACAATGAGCAGTTCTTC
>TRBJ2-5|TRBV5-1|NA|NA
CASSLVPGESILQETQYF
TGCGCCAGCAGCTTGGTTCCGGGGGAGTCAATCTTACAAGAGACCCAGTACTTC
>TRBJ2-7|TRBV6-5|NA|NA
CASRPGTPSYEQYF
TGTGCCAGCAGACCAGGGACCCCATCCTACGAGCAGTACTTC
>TRBJ2-3|TRBV27|NA|NA
CASSPRGRLAADTQYF
TGTGCCAGCAGTCCCCGGGGGCGTTTGGCGGCAGATACGCAGTATTTT
>TRBJ2-1|TRBV7-2|NA|NA
CASSLKRRLYGNEQFF
TGTGCCAGCAGCTTAAAAAGGAGGCTATATGGCAATGAGCAGTTCTTC
>TRBJ2-2|TRBV27|NA|NA
CASSFFGELFF
TGTGCCAGCAGTTTTTTCGGGGAGCTGTTTTTT
>TRBJ2-7|TRBV14|NA|TRBD2
CASSGPSAGGPPYEQYF
TGTGCCAGCAGCGGGCCCTCGGCGGGAGGGCCGCCTTACGAGCAGTACTTC
>TRBJ2-7|TRBV11-2|once|NA
CASSLAGDYEQYF
TGTGCCAGCAGCTTAGCGGGGGACTACGAGCAGTACTTC
>TRBJ2-7|TRBV2|NA|TRBD2
CASSEEGTTYEQYF
TGTGCCAGCAGTGAAGAGGGGACTACTTACGAGCAGTACTTC
>TRBJ2-1|TRBV7-2|NA|TRBD2
CASSLLAGGGVGNEQFF
TGTGCCAGCAGCTTACTAGCGGGAGGGGGGGTTGGCAATGAGCAGTTCTTC
>TRBJ2-7|TRBV28|NA|TRBD2
CASSFRLAGDSEQYF
TGTGCCAGCAGTTTCAGGCTAGCGGGAGACTCCGAGCAGTACTTC
>TRBJ1-5|TRBV9|NA|NA
CASSVGAESNQPQHF
TGTGCCAGCAGCGTAGGGGCGGAAAGCAATCAGCCCCAGCATTTT
>TRBJ2-2|TRBV27|once|NA
CASSLYDENTGELFF
TGTGCCAGCAGTTTATATGATGAGAACACCGGGGAGCTGTTTTTT
>TRBJ2-1|TRBV7-8|NA|NA
CASSLGGAGNEQFF
TGTGCCAGCAGCTTAGGGGGGGCTGGGAATGAGCAGTTCTTC
>TRBJ1-5|TRBV27|NA|NA
CASSFGQGNQPQHF
TGTGCCAGCAGTTTCGGACAAGGCAATCAGCCCCAGCATTTT
>TRBJ2-3|TRBV28|NA|NA
CASRRLGLADTQYF
TGTGCCAGCAGACGCTTGGGTTTGGCAGATACGCAGTATTTT
>TRBJ2-7|TRBV13|NA|NA
CASSFLYEQYF
TGTGCCAGCAGCTTCCTTTACGAGCAGTACTTC
>TRBJ2-7|TRBV4-3|few|NA
CASSHSRDNYEQYF
TGCGCCAGCAGCCACAGCCGGGACAACTACGAGCAGTACTTC
>TRBJ2-7|TRBV5-1|NA|NA
CASSSTGNHEQYF
TGCGCCAGCAGCAGCACAGGGAACCACGAGCAGTACTTC
>TRBJ2-7|TRBV6-1|NA|NA
CASSEGGASYEQYF
TGTGCCAGCAGTGAGGGGGGGGCCTCCTACGAGCAGTACTTC
>TRBJ2-1|TRBV4-3|NA|NA
CASSPWGSGNEQFF
TGCGCCAGCAGCCCCTGGGGAAGCGGCAATGAGCAGTTCTTC
>TRBJ2-7|TRBV2|few|NA
CASSEAGAYEQYF
TGTGCCAGCAGTGAAGCGGGAGCCTACGAGCAGTACTTC
>TRBJ1-4|TRBV9|NA|TRBD1
CASSRTGGSEKLFF
TGTGCCAGCAGTAGGACAGGCGGGAGCGAAAAACTGTTTTTT
>TRBJ1-4|TRBV30|NA|NA
CAWSVSQGGEKLFF
TGTGCCTGGAGTGTGTCCCAGGGAGGTGAAAAACTGTTTTTT
>TRBJ2-7|TRBV7-9|once|NA
CASSPRGDVYEQYF
TGTGCCAGCAGCCCGCGCGGGGATGTCTACGAGCAGTACTTC
>TRBJ2-7|TRBV27|NA|NA
CASSLTPLASYEQYF
TGTGCCAGCAGTTTGACCCCCTTGGCCTCCTACGAGCAGTACTTC
>TRBJ2-7|TRBV19|NA|TRBD1
CASSIVTGGFYEQYF
TGTGCCAGTAGTATAGTTACAGGGGGCTTCTACGAGCAGTACTTC
>TRBJ2-1|TRBV7-2|NA|TRBD2
CASSLVKTSGDIPHNEQFF
TGTGCCAGCAGCTTAGTGAAGACTAGCGGGGATATCCCTCACAATGAGCAGTTCTTC
>TRBJ2-1|TRBV11-2|NA|TRBD2
CASSLVMRTSGLRNEQFF
TGTGCCAGCAGCTTAGTAATGAGGACTAGCGGCTTGCGGAATGAGCAGTTCTTC